The 16 T cell receptor beta chains below were found in one sample sequenced in a study of T cells in localized non-small cell lung cancer. The assay was immunoSEQ multiplex PCR, and TCRdb's table has in-frame clones only and misses some. The sample holds 100,000 or so clones; under 95% are singletons and the top ten take roughly 3.9%. The sequencing used PBMCs, collected before any cancer treatment. The receptors were gathered from a woman aged 35-70 years with stage II squamous cell lung carcinoma.

The chain carries TRBV9 and TRBJ2-2; D remains ambiguous. Germline assignment: CDR1 SGDLS and CDR2 YYNGEE. The CDR3 contains 15 residues. V was trimmed by 0 bases and J by 1 base, leaving 7 bases between them. The CDR3 DNA reads TGTGCCAGCAGCGTAGCTGTCAGGAACACCGGGGAGCTGTTTTTT. Its translation: CASSVAVRNTGELFF.

V and J are TRBV12-5 and TRBJ2-2, with D uncertain. Trimming shortened V by 5 bases and J by 1 base, and 11 bases separated the two germline ends. Germline lookup yields CDR1 LGHNT and CDR2 FRNRAP. The CDR3 has 15 residues. This CDR3 is CASGPRAVNTGELFF. The CDR3 DNA reads TGTGCTAGTGGTCCCCGGGCCGTGAACACCGGGGAGCTGTTTTTT.

The rearrangement uses TRBV18 and TRBJ1-2, with D uncertain. Trimming pared 6 bases from V and 6 bases from J, leaving 11 bases between. The CDR3 totals 12 residues. The germline gives CDR1 KGHSH, CDR2 LQKENI. The CDR3 loop reads CASSERRNGYTF. CDR3 coding DNA: TGTGCCAGCTCTGAGAGACGAAATGGCTACACCTTC.

The rearrangement uses TRBV14 and TRBJ1-1; D remains ambiguous. Germline lookup yields CDR1 SGHDN and CDR2 FVKESK. Trimming pared 3 bases from V and 4 bases from J, leaving 15 bases between. The CDR3 length is 15 residues. The CDR3 sequence: CASSHVNFSGTEAFF. The DNA for the CDR3 is TGTGCCAGCAGCCATGTAAACTTCTCGGGCACTGAAGCTTTCTTT.

The J gene is TRBJ2-5, the V gene TRBV12-5; 12 bases are a match to TRBD2. CDR1 and CDR2 from the germline V gene are LGHNT and FRNRAP. The CDR3 is 16 amino acids. The V segment lost 4 bases and the J segment 5 bases; nucleotides outside the gene matches: 8. The CDR3 loop reads CASGSSSGRARETQYF. The DNA of the CDR3 is TGTGCTAGTGGTTCTTCTAGCGGGAGGGCCAGGGAGACCCAGTACTTC.

As regards this clone: Relative to the germline gene, one junction end is altered; a read error may explain this. The chain joins TRBV6-1 to TRBJ2-7; 11 nucleotides match TRBD1. CDR3 length equals 15 residues. The germline V gene encodes CDR1 MNHNS and CDR2 SASEGT. The CDR3 spells CASSFRTGGSDEQYF. CDR3 nucleotides: TGTGCCAGCAGTTTCCGGACAGGGGGCTCCGACGAGCAGTACTTC.

In DNA form, the CDR3 reads TGTGCCAGCAGTCGAACAGGAATGAACACTGAAGCTTTCTTT. This codes for CASSRTGMNTEAFF. The rearrangement joins TRBV6-1 to TRBJ1-1; D is possibly TRBD1 (5 bases). The V gene lost 5 bases and the J gene lost 0 bases, with 10 bases spanning the gap. Germline V lookup: CDR1 MNHNS, CDR2 SASEGT. The CDR3 loop spans 14 amino acids.

The chain couples TRBV6-5 to TRBJ1-5; 7 positions agree with TRBD1. The CDR3 has 13 residues. The V gene's germline CDR1 is MNHEY and CDR2 SVGAGI. V shed 6 bases and J 7 bases; nucleotides not matched to a gene: 6. CDR3 amino acids: CASRTGAEQPQHF. The CDR3 nucleotides read TGTGCCAGCAGAACAGGGGCAGAACAGCCCCAGCATTTT.

The rearrangement links TRBV15 to TRBJ2-3; 11 nucleotides align to TRBD2. The trim removed 4 bases at V and 1 base at J, leaving 4 bases unmatched. Germline CDR1 LNHNV, CDR2 YYDKDF (reference sequence). This CDR3 spans 16 amino acids. This CDR3 is CATSTLAGVRTDTQYF. The CDR3 nucleotides are TGTGCCACCAGCACACTAGCGGGGGTCCGCACAGATACGCAGTATTTT.

The chain is built from TRBV28 and TRBJ1-1; D is perhaps TRBD1 (6 bases). V lost 4 bases, J lost 10 bases, and 13 bases lay in between. Germline CDR1 is MDHEN and CDR2 is SYDVKM. The CDR3 contains 12 residues. In DNA, the CDR3 is TGTGCCAGCAGTTCAATCGACAGGCGAGCTTTCTTT. As protein: CASSSIDRRAFF.

The chain is built from TRBV28 and TRBJ1-4; a weak D match, TRBD1 (5 bases). The CDR3 contains 17 residues. Germline V gene lookup returns CDR1 MDHEN and CDR2 SYDVKM. V was clipped by 3 bases and J by 0 bases, with 14 bases between them. The CDR3 here is CASSFPRSRATNEKLFF. CDR3 sequence (DNA): TGTGCCAGCAGTTTCCCCAGAAGCAGGGCAACTAATGAAAAACTGTTTTTT.

This clone was observed a handful of times. The CDR3 DNA sequence: TGTGCCTGGATACAGAACACTGAAGCTTTCTTT. Amino acids: CAWIQNTEAFF. The J gene is TRBJ1-1, the V gene TRBV30; D is undetermined. CDR3 length: 11 amino acids. The V gene's germline CDR1 is GTSNPN and CDR2 SVGIG (reference sequence). V lost 4 bases and J 1 base, leaving 4 bases between the germline ends.

This clone was recorded once. The chain employs TRBV6-1 and TRBJ2-2; 11 bases are shared with TRBD1. Per the germline V gene, CDR1 is MNHNS and CDR2 is SASEGT. The V and J ends lost 10 bases and 2 bases, in that order; junction bases with no gene match: 6. The CDR3 consists of 15 residues. CDR3 bases: TGTGCCATCTCCCGGACAGGGGGCAACACCGGGGAGCTGTTTTTT. It is translated as CAISRTGGNTGELFF.

V is TRBV28 and J is TRBJ2-1, with 8 positions matching TRBD1. This CDR3 has 16 amino acids. The J segment lost 5 bases and the V segment lost 6 bases, leaving 12 bases of the junction unmatched. Germline V gene lookup returns CDR1 MDHEN and CDR2 SYDVKM. This CDR3 is CASRQPTGEVHNEQFF. CDR3 nucleotide sequence: TGTGCCAGCAGGCAGCCGACAGGGGAAGTCCACAATGAGCAGTTCTTC.

A single count supports this clone. The V and J genes are TRBV15 and TRBJ2-7, with D perhaps matching TRBD1 or TRBD2 (5 bases each). The CDR3 consists of 15 residues. Trimming pared 1 base from V and 5 bases from J, leaving 15 bases between. Germline CDR1 is LNHNV and CDR2 is YYDKDF (reference sequence). CDR3 sequence: CATSRASGTVDEQYF. The CDR3 nucleotides are TGTGCCACCAGCAGAGCCTCCGGGACGGTAGACGAGCAGTACTTC.

This clone was counted a single time. CDR3 DNA: TGTGCCAGCAGCTTGTTGGGGTTCGACACTGAAGCTTTCTTT. It encodes CASSLLGFDTEAFF. The gene calls are TRBV5-4 and TRBJ1-1; D unresolved. V gave up 1 base and J gave up 3 bases, with 10 bases separating them. The CDR3 loop spans 14 amino acids. The germline V gene has CDR1 SGHNT and CDR2 YYREEE (reference sequence). The full variable domain, in which reference TRBV5-4 and TRBJ1-1 provide the parts outside the CDR3, is ETGVTQSPTHLIKTRGQQVTLRCSSQSGHNTVSWYQQALGQGPQFIFQYYREEENGRGNFPPRFSGLQFPNYSSELNVNALELDDSALYLCASSLLGFDTEAFFGQGTRLTVV.